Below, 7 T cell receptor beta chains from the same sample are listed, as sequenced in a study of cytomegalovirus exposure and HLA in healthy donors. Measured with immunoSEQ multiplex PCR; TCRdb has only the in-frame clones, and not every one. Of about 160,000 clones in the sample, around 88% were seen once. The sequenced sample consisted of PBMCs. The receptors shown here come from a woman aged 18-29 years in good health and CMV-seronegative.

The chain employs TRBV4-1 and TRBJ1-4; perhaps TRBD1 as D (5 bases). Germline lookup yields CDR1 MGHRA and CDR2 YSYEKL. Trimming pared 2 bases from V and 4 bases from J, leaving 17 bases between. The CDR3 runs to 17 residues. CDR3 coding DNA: TGCGCCAGCAGCCAACACCTCGGCGGGGCCTTTAATGAAAAACTGTTTTTT. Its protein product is CASSQHLGGAFNEKLFF.

CDR3 nucleotide sequence: TGCGCCAGCAGCGCGGGAAGCTCCTACAATGAGCAGTTCTTC. Amino acid sequence: CASSAGSSYNEQFF. The J gene is TRBJ2-1, the V gene TRBV5-1, with D maybe TRBD2 (6 bases). Deletions cut 4 bases from V and 0 bases from J, with 8 bases between. The V gene's germline CDR1 is SGHRS and CDR2 YFSETQ. The CDR3 is 14 amino acids.

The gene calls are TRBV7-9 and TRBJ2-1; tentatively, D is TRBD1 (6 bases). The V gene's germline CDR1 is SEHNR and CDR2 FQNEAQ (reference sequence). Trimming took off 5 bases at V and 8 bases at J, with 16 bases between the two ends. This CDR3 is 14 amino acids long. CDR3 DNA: TGTGCCAGCAGCACCGCTACAGGGTACGATGAGCAGTTCTTC. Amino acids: CASSTATGYDEQFF. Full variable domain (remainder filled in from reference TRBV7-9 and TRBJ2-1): DTGVSQNPRHKITKRGQNVTFRCDPISEHNRLYWYRQTLGQGPEFLTYFQNEAQLEKSRLLSDRFSAERPKGSFSTLEIQRTEQGDSAMYLCASSTATGYDEQFFGPGTRLTVL.

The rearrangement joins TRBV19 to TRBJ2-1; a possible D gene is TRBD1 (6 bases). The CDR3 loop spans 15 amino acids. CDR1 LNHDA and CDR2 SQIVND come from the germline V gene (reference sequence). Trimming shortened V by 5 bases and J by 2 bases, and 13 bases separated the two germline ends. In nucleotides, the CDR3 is TGTGCCAGTAGTCTTGGCAGGGACACCTACAATGAGCAGTTCTTC. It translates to CASSLGRDTYNEQFF.

This CDR3 reads CASSPPEAGGIREQFF. CDR3 DNA: TGTGCCAGCAGCCCCCCCGAAGCGGGAGGGATTAGGGAGCAGTTCTTC. The chain is built from TRBV7-9 and TRBJ2-1, with 10 bases fitting TRBD2. Germline CDR1 and CDR2: SEHNR and FQNEAQ (reference sequence). The junction had 14 bases not matched to a gene; V was cut back by 5 bases and J by 10 bases. The CDR3 extends over 16 amino acids. The full variable domain, in which reference TRBV7-9 and TRBJ2-1 provide the parts outside the CDR3, is DTGVSQNPRHKITKRGQNVTFRCDPISEHNRLYWYRQTLGQGPEFLTYFQNEAQLEKSRLLSDRFSAERPKGSFSTLEIQRTEQGDSAMYLCASSPPEAGGIREQFFGPGTRLTVL.

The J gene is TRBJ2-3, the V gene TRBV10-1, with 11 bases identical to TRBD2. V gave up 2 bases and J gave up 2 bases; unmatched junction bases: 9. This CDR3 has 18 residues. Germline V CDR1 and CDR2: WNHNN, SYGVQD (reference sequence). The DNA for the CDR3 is TGCGCCAGCAGTGAGGATTCGGCTAGCGGGGGGTTCACAGATACGCAGTATTTT. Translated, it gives CASSEDSASGGFTDTQYF.

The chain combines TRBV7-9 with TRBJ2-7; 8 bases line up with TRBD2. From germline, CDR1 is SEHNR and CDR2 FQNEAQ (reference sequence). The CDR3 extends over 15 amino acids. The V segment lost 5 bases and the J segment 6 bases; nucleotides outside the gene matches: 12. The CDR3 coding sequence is TGTGCCAGCAGCCCCCGCACAGCGGGAGCCCTCGAGCAGTACTTC. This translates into CASSPRTAGALEQYF.